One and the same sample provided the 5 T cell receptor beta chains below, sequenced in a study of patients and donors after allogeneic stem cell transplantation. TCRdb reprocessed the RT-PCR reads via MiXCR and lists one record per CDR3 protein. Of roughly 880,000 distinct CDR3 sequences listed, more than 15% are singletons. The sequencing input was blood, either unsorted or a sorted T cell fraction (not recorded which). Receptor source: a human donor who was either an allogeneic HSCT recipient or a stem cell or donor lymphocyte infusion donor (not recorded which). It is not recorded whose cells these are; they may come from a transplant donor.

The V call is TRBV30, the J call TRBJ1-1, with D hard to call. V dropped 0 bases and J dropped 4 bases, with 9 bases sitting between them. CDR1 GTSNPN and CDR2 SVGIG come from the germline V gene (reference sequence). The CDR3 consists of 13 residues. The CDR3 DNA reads TGTGCCTGGAGTGTAGCAGATGTCACTGAAGCTTTCTTT. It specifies CAWSVADVTEAFF.

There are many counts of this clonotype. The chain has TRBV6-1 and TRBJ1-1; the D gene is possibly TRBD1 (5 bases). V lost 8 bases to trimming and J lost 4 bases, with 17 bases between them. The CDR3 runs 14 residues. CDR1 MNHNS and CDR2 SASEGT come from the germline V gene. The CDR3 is CASRGWRGLTEAFF. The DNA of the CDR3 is TGTGCCAGCCGAGGTTGGCGGGGCCTCACTGAAGCTTTCTTT.

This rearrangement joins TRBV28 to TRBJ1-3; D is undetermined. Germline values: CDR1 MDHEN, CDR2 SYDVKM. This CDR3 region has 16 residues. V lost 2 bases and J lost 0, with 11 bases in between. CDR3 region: CASSLVPPNSGNTIYF. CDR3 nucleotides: TGTGCCAGCAGTTTAGTACCTCCTAACTCTGGAAACACCATATATTTT.

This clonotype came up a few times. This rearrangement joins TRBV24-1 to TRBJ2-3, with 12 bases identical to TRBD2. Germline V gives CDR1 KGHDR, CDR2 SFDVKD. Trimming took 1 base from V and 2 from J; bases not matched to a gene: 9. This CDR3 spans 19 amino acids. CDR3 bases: TGTGCCACCAGTGATTTAGGGTGGACTAGCGGGGAACTCACAGATACGCAGTATTTT. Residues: CATSDLGWTSGELTDTQYF.

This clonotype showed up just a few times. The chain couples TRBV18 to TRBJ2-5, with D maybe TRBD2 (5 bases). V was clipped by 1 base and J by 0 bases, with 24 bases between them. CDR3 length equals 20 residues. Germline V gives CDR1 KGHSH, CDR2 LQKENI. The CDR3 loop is CASSPRSRPGGRPYQETQYF. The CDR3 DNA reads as TGTGCCAGCTCACCACGATCTCGTCCCGGAGGCAGACCCTACCAAGAGACCCAGTACTTC.